The 19 T cell receptor beta chains below were found in one sample sequenced in a study of blood T cell repertoires in COVID-19. The data were produced by immunoSEQ multiplex PCR, yet TCRdb's version contains in-frame clones alone and is incomplete. Of approximately 150,000 clones in the sample, approximately 90% were seen once. Sequenced sample: peripheral blood. Source of these receptors: a man between 50 and 59 years old who had recovered from COVID-19.

The chain is built from TRBV2 and TRBJ2-3; a possible D gene is TRBD1 (6 bases). Trimming pared 0 bases from V and 0 bases from J, leaving 10 bases between. The V gene's germline CDR1 is SNHLY and CDR2 FYNNEI. The CDR3 is 16 amino acids. DNA of the CDR3: TGTGCCAGCAGTGAAGCTGGGGGCCCTAGCACAGATACGCAGTATTTT. Protein: CASSEAGGPSTDTQYF.

This clone was seen only once. V usage is TRBV7-3 and J usage is TRBJ2-5; D may be TRBD1 (7 bases). There are 14 residues in the CDR3. Germline-derived CDR1 and CDR2 are SGHTA and FQGTGA. Trimming took 5 bases from V and 4 from J, leaving 14 bases between them. The CDR3 nucleotides are TGTGCCAGCAGCGTCCGCCAGGGGGGAGAGACCCAGTACTTC. Residues: CASSVRQGGETQYF. Supplemented by reference TRBV7-3 and TRBJ2-5, the full variable domain reads GAGVSQTPSNKVTEKGKYVELRCDPISGHTALYWYRQSLGQGPEFLIYFQGTGAADDSGLPNDRFFAVRPEGSVSTLKIQRTERGDSAVYLCASSVRQGGETQYFGPGTRLLVL.

This sequence joins TRBV27 and TRBJ1-2; 9 bases are a match to TRBD1. Germline values: CDR1 MNHEY, CDR2 SMNVEV (reference sequence). This CDR3 has 14 amino acids. J was trimmed by 7 bases and V by 1 base; bases with no gene match: 4. The CDR3 reads CASSLWGQGSGYTF. CDR3 DNA: TGTGCCAGCAGTTTATGGGGACAGGGAAGTGGCTACACCTTC.

This chain links TRBV18 with TRBJ1-5; D is unresolved. The V end was cut by 6 bases, the J end by 5 bases, with 8 bases between. The CDR3 contains 12 residues. Germline V CDR1 and CDR2: KGHSH, LQKENI. The CDR3 protein is CASSEGDQPQHF. The CDR3 nucleotides read TGTGCCAGCTCTGAGGGAGATCAGCCCCAGCATTTT.

The chain carries TRBV10-2 and TRBJ2-5; TRBD2 is a possible D gene (6 bases). Trimming pared 7 bases from V and 3 bases from J, leaving 12 bases between. This CDR3 is built from 13 residues. Germline V gene sequence: CDR1 WSHSY, CDR2 SAAADI. CDR3 nucleotide sequence: TGCGCCAGCACGGGACTGCCCAAAGAGACCCAGTACTTC. Protein sequence: CASTGLPKETQYF.

The chain links TRBV7-9 to TRBJ1-1; TRBD1 matches 9 bases. The ends lost 5 bases at V and 0 bases at J; junction bases unmatched: 7. This CDR3 has 16 residues. CDR1 and CDR2 from the germline V gene are SEHNR and FQNEAQ (reference sequence). Here the CDR3 DNA reads TGTGCCAGCAGCCATCGGACAGGGGTCTTGAACACTGAAGCTTTCTTT. This gives the protein CASSHRTGVLNTEAFF.

The rearrangement joins TRBV5-1 to TRBJ1-1; possibly TRBD1 for D (5 bases). Trimming took off 2 bases at V and 11 bases at J, with 10 bases between the two ends. The CDR3 consists of 11 residues. Germline V gene sequence: CDR1 SGHRS, CDR2 YFSETQ. CDR3 sequence reads: CASSFRGGAFF. CDR3 coding DNA: TGCGCCAGCAGCTTCCGTGGGGGGGCTTTCTTT. Drawing the rest from reference TRBV5-1 and TRBJ1-1, the complete variable domain is KAGVTQTPRYLIKTRGQQVTLSCSPISGHRSVSWYQQTPGQGLQFLFEYFSETQRNKGNFPGRFSGRQFSNSRSEMNVSTLELGDSALYLCASSFRGGAFFGQGTRLTVV.

This clone has just a few counts. The V call is TRBV7-9, the J call TRBJ2-1; TRBD1 agrees at 10 bases. CDR3 size: 13 residues. Germline CDR1 SEHNR, CDR2 FQNEAQ (reference sequence). V dropped 4 bases and J dropped 7; count of bases not matched to a gene: 1. CDR3 loop: CASSWTGGNEQFF. The CDR3 nucleotides read TGTGCCAGCAGCTGGACAGGGGGGAATGAGCAGTTCTTC.

The genes are TRBV10-3 and TRBJ1-3; tentative D call: TRBD1 (6 bases). Per germline, CDR1 ENHRY and CDR2 SYGVKD. The CDR3 consists of 14 residues. The V end lost 5 bases, the J end lost 2 bases, and 10 bases lay between the germline ends. The CDR3 DNA follows: TGTGCCATCAGTAACAGGGAAACTGGAAACACCATATATTTT. Its translation: CAISNRETGNTIYF.

This clone appeared once. The chain is built from TRBV6-2 or TRBV6-3 and TRBJ2-1; 8 bases line up with TRBD2. The CDR3 runs 15 residues. V lost 2 bases to trimming and J lost 4 bases; unmatched junction nucleotides: 4. Per germline, CDR1 MNHEY and CDR2 SVGEGT. For the CDR3, the DNA is TGTGCCAGCAGTTACCTGGCTAGCGGGTACAATGAGCAGTTCTTC. Translating it yields CASSYLASGYNEQFF.

This rearrangement joins TRBV5-1 to TRBJ1-2; a weak D match, TRBD1 (6 bases). The CDR3 consists of 15 residues. CDR1 and CDR2 from the germline V gene are SGHRS and YFSETQ. The germline V and J ends were trimmed by 4 bases and 1 base, with 14 bases remaining between them. The CDR3 DNA is TGCGCCAGCAGCAGGGACGGGACAATTAACTATGGCTACACCTTC. It yields the protein CASSRDGTINYGYTF.

The rearrangement uses TRBV7-8 and TRBJ1-1; D possibly corresponds to TRBD1 (6 bases). The germline V gene encodes CDR1 SGHVS and CDR2 FQNEAQ. Deletions cut 5 bases from V and 4 bases from J, with 17 bases between. The length of the CDR3 is 15 residues. For the CDR3, the DNA is TGTGCCAGCAGCCCGCACAGGGATAAGGGCACTGAAGCTTTCTTT. This translates into CASSPHRDKGTEAFF.

The rearrangement links TRBV19 to TRBJ2-7; TRBD1 is a possible D gene (6 bases). V lost 3 bases and J 3 bases, leaving 9 bases between the germline ends. Looked up from germline, CDR1 is LNHDA and CDR2 is SQIVND (reference sequence). The CDR3 has 13 amino acids. Here the CDR3 reads CASSMGHHYEQYF. The CDR3 nucleotides are TGTGCCAGTAGTATGGGACACCACTACGAGCAGTACTTC.

This clone was recorded once. This sequence joins TRBV6-5 and TRBJ2-1; 7 nucleotides align to TRBD2. With V trimmed by 2 bases and J by 5 bases, 6 bases remained unmatched. Germline CDR1 is MNHEY and CDR2 is SVGAGI. The CDR3 has 15 amino acids. Here the CDR3 reads CASSYRPLANNEQFF. CDR3 DNA sequence: TGTGCCAGCAGTTACAGGCCACTAGCGAACAATGAGCAGTTCTTC.

This clone was observed once. CDR3 sequence (DNA): TGTGCCAGCAGCCAAGGGGCCTCCCGAGATACGCAGTATTTT. The encoded protein is CASSQGASRDTQYF. The chain has TRBV4-2 and TRBJ2-3; D gene unclear. The CDR3 is 14 residues long. V lost 1 base to trimming and J lost 5 bases, with 10 bases between them. CDR1 and CDR2 from the germline V gene are LGHNA and YNFKEQ.

This clone was recorded only once. This chain links TRBV21-1 with TRBJ2-7; the DNA was not used to check the table's D call, TRBD2. TRBV21-1 is given as a pseudogene. This CDR3 region has 15 residues. CDR3 residues: CASSQTSGASYEQYF. CDR3 nucleotide sequence: TGTGCCAGCAGCCAGACTAGCGGGGCGTCCTACGAGCAGTACTTC.

The chain joins TRBV28 to TRBJ2-1, with 7 bases aligning to TRBD1. The V segment lost 5 bases and the J segment 6 bases; nucleotides outside the gene matches: 4. The CDR3 has 13 residues. Germline V CDR1 and CDR2: MDHEN, SYDVKM. The CDR3 nucleotides read TGTGCCAGCAGTCCACAGGGGATCAATGAGCAGTTCTTC. This encodes CASSPQGINEQFF.

The J gene is TRBJ1-5, the V gene TRBV27; TRBD1 might be the D (5 bases). CDR1 and CDR2 (germline): MNHEY, SMNVEV (reference sequence). Trimming removed 0 bases at V and 7 bases at J, with 7 bases between. The CDR3 covers 13 residues. CDR3 residues: CASSLSRVQPQHF. The CDR3 nucleotides are TGTGCCAGCAGTTTATCCAGGGTGCAGCCCCAGCATTTT.

The gene calls are TRBV7-2 and TRBJ1-1, with TRBD1 matching over 7 bases. V lost 4 bases, J lost 8 bases, and 10 bases stayed unmatched. The CDR3 extends over 14 amino acids. The germline CDR1 and CDR2 sequences are SGHTA and FQGNSA. The CDR3 sequence is CASSSEDRRIEAFF. CDR3 coding DNA: TGTGCCAGCAGCTCCGAGGACAGGAGGATCGAAGCTTTCTTT.